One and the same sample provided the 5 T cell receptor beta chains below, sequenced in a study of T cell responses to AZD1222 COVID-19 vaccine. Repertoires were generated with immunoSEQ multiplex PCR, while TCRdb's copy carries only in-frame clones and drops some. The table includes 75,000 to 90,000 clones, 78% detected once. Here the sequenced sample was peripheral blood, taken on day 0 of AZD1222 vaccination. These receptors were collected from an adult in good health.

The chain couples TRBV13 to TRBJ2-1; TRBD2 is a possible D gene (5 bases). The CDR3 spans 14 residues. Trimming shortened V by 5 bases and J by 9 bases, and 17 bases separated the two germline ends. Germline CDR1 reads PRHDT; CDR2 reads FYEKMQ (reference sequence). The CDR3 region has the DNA TGTGCCAGCAGCCCGGGAAGTGGAATGGGTGAGCAGTTCTTC. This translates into CASSPGSGMGEQFF.

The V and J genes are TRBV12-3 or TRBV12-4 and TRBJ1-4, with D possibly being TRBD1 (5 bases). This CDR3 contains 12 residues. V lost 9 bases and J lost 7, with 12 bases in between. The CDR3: CASSPGFEKLFF. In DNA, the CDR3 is TGTGCCAGTTCGCCAGGGTTTGAAAAACTGTTTTTT.

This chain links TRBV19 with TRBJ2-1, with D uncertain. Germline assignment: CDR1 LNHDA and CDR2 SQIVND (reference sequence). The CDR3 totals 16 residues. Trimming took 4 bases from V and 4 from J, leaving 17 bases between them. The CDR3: CASSTRRGGQYNEQFF. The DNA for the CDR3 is TGTGCCAGTAGTACCCGCCGCGGCGGCCAATACAATGAGCAGTTCTTC. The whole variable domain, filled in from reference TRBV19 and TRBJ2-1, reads DGGITQSPKYLFRKEGQNVTLSCEQNLNHDAMYWYRQDPGQGLRLIYYSQIVNDFQKGDIAEGYSVSREKKESFPLTVTSAQKNPTAFYLCASSTRRGGQYNEQFFGPGTRLTVL.

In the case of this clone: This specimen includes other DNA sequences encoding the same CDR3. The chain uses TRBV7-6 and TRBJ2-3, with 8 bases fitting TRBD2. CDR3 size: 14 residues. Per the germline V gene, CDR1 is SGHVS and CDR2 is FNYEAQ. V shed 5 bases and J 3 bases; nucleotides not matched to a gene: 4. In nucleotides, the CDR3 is TGTGCCAGCAGCCGTAGCGGGACAACAGATACGCAGTATTTT. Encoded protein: CASSRSGTTDTQYF.

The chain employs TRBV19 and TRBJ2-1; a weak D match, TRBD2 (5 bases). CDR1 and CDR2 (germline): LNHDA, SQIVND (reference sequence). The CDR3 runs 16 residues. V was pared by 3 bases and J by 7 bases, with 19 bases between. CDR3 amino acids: CASSIRASLAGNEQFF. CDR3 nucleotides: TGTGCCAGTAGTATTAGAGCATCTCTAGCCGGTAATGAGCAGTTCTTC. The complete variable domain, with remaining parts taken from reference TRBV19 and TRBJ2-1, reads DGGITQSPKYLFRKEGQNVTLSCEQNLNHDAMYWYRQDPGQGLRLIYYSQIVNDFQKGDIAEGYSVSREKKESFPLTVTSAQKNPTAFYLCASSIRASLAGNEQFFGPGTRLTVL.